The clone carrying this T cell receptor (beta chain) was counted ten times or more. The antigen remains undetermined. This CDR3 is 16 amino acids long. From germline, CDR1 is KGHSH and CDR2 LQKENI. Trimming removed 3 bases from V and 2 bases from J; junction bases left unmatched: 3. Construction of the TCRbeta library involved unique molecular identifiers. Using its own MiXCR run on the PCR reads, TCRdb lists one record per CDR3 protein. The profile shows fewer than 350,000 distinct CDR3 sequences, around 10% of them singletons. These data originate in a study of T-cell reconstitution after alpha-beta-depleted transplantation in children. Study results and caveats: Reported findings indicate that, about two months after transplant, alpha-beta T cells came from several hundred expanded clones, which were derived from non-depleted graft cells. Newly produced T cells mostly accounted for T-cell counts and diversity one year post-transplant.

Sample: peripheral blood, taken 180 days after TCRalphabeta/CD19-depleted stem cell transplant. The chain links TRBV18 to TRBJ2-1; the match to TRBD2 covers 11 bases. The TCR originated in a male patient under 10 years old who had a stem cell transplant for chronic granulomatous disease, so the T cells may come from the graft donor. The CDR3: CASSPGLAGPYNEQFF. CDR3 nucleotides: TGTGCCAGCTCACCCGGACTAGCGGGCCCCTACAATGAGCAGTTCTTC. The full variable domain, completed using reference TRBV18 and TRBJ2-1, is NAGVMQNPRHLVRRRGQEARLRCSPMKGHSHVYWYRQLPEEGLKFMVYLQKENIIDESGMPKERFSAEFPKEGPSILRIQQVVRGDSAAYFCASSPGLAGPYNEQFFGPGTRLTVL.